This T cell receptor (beta chain) appears in the sequencing data of a study of blood T cell repertoires in COVID-19. Clones were read by immunoSEQ multiplex PCR, and TCRdb kept only the in-frame ones, dropping some. The sample holds 70,000 to 95,000 clones, roughly 87% seen once. Specimen: peripheral blood. This TCR came from a man over 45 with acute or convalescent COVID-19.

For the CDR3, the DNA is TGTGCCAGCAGCCAAGGGACAAGATCAACTAATGAAAAACTGTTTTTT. This codes for CASSQGTRSTNEKLFF. The chain has TRBV3-1 (or the pseudogene TRBV3-2) and TRBJ1-4, with D maybe TRBD1 (5 bases). The germline V gene encodes CDR1 LGHDT and CDR2 YNNKEL (reference sequence). Trimming pared 1 base from V and 0 bases from J, leaving 9 bases between. The CDR3 contains 16 residues.